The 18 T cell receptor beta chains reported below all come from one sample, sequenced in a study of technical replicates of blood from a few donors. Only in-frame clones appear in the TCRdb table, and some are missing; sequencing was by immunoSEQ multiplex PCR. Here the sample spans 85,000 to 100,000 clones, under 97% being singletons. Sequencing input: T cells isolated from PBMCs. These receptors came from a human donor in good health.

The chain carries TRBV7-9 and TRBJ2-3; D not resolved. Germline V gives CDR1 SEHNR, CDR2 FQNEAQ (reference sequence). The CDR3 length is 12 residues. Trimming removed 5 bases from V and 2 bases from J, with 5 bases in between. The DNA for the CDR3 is TGTGCCAGCAGCCCAGACACAGATACGCAGTATTTT. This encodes CASSPDTDTQYF.

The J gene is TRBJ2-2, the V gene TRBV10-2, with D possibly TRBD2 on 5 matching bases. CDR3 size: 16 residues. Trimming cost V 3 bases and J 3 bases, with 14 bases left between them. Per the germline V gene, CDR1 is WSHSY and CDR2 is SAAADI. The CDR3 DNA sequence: TGCGCCAGCAGTGATTATTGGGAGTGGGACACCGGGGAGCTGTTTTTT. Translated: CASSDYWEWDTGELFF.

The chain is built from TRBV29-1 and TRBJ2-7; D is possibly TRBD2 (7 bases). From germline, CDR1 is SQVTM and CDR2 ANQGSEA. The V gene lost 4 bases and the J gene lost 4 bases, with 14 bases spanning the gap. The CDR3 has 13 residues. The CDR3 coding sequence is TGCAGCGTTGCGGGGGGCCTGGGGTACGAGCAGTACTTC. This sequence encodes CSVAGGLGYEQYF.

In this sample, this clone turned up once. CDR3 nucleotides: TGTGCCAGCAGCCACCTCGGGCCGGGAAAAGCTAACTATGGCTACACCTTC. Translated: CASSHLGPGKANYGYTF. The V and J genes are TRBV4-2 and TRBJ1-2; D not certain. The V gene lost 3 bases and the J gene lost 0 bases, with 17 bases spanning the gap. The CDR3 consists of 17 residues. The germline V gene encodes CDR1 LGHNA and CDR2 YNFKEQ.

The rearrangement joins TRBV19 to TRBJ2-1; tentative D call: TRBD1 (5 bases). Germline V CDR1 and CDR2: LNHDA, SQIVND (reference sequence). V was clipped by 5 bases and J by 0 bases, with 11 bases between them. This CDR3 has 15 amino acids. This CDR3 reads CASSPQGISYNEQFF. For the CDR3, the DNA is TGTGCCAGTAGTCCCCAGGGAATCTCCTACAATGAGCAGTTCTTC.

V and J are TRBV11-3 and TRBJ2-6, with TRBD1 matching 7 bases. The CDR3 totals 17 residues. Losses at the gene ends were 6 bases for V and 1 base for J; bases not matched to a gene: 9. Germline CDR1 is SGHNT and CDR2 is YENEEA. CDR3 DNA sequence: TGTGCCAGCAGTTACCCGACAGGGAAATCTGGGGCCAACGTCCTGACTTTC. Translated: CASSYPTGKSGANVLTF.

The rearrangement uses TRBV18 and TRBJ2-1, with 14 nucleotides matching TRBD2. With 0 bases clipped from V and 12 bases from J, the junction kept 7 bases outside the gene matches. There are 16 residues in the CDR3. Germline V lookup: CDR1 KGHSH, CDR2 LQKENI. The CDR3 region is CASSPPGLAGARVQFF. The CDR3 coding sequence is TGTGCCAGCTCACCACCGGGACTAGCGGGGGCCCGGGTGCAGTTCTTC. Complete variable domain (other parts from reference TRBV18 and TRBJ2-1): NAGVMQNPRHLVRRRGQEARLRCSPMKGHSHVYWYRQLPEEGLKFMVYLQKENIIDESGMPKERFSAEFPKEGPSILRIQQVVRGDSAAYFCASSPPGLAGARVQFFGPGTRLTVL.

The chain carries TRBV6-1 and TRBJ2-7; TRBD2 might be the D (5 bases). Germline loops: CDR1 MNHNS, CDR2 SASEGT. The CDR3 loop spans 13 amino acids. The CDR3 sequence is CAVPGVAHYEQYF. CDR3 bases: TGTGCGGTTCCCGGGGTGGCCCACTACGAGCAGTACTTC.

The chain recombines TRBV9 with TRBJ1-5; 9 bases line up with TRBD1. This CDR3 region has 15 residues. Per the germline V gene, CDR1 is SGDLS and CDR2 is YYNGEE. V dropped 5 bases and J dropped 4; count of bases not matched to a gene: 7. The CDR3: CASRGTGKRNQPQHF. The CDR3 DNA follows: TGTGCCAGCAGGGGGACAGGGAAGCGAAATCAGCCCCAGCATTTT.

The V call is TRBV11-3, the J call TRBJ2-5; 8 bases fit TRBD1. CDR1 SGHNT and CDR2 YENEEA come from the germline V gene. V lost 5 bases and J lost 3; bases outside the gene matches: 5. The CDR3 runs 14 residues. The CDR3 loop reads CASSPHRGEETQYF. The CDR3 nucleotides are TGTGCCAGCAGCCCACACAGGGGGGAAGAGACCCAGTACTTC. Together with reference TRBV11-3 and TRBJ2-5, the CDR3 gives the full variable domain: EAGVVQSPRYKIIEKKQPVAFWCNPISGHNTLYWYLQNLGQGPELLIRYENEEAVDDSQLPKDRFSAERLKGVDSTLKIQPAELGDSAVYLCASSPHRGEETQYFGPGTRLLVL.

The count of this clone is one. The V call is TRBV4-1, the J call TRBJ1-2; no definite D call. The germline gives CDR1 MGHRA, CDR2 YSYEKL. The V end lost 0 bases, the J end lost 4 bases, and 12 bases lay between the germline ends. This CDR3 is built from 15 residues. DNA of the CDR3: TGCGCCAGCAGCCAAGATGGGAGGCAGATCTATGGCTACACCTTC. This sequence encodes CASSQDGRQIYGYTF.

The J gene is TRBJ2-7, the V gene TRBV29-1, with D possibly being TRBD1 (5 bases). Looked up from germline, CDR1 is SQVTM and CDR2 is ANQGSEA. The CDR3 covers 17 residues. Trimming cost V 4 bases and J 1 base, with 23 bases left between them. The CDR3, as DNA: TGCAGCGTTGTGAGCCCTAAGGGCAGGGCCCTTTCCTACGAGCAGTACTTC. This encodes CSVVSPKGRALSYEQYF.

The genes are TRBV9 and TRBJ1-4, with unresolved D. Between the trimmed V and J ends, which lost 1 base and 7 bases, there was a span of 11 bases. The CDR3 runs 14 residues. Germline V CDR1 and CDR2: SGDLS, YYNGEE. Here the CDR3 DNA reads TGTGCCAGCAGCGTATCCGAGGGTGGTGAAAAACTGTTTTTT. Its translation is CASSVSEGGEKLFF.

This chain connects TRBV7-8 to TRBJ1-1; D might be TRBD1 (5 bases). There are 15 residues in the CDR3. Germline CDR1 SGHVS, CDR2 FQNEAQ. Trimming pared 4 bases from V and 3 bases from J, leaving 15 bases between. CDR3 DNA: TGTGCCAGCAGCTCGGGATTTTCGGGGGACACTGAAGCTTTCTTT. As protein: CASSSGFSGDTEAFF.

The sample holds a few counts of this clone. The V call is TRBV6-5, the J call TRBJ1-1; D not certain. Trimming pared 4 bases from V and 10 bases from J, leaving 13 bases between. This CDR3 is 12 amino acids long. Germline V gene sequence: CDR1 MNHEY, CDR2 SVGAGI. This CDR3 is CASSSGGSGAFF. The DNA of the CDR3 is TGTGCCAGCAGTTCGGGAGGGTCTGGAGCTTTCTTT.

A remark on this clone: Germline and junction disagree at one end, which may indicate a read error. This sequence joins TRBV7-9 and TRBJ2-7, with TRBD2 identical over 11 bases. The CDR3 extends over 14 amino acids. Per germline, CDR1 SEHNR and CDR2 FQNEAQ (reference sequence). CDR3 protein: CASSLAGGGYEQYF. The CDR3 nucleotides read TGTGCCAGCAGCCTAGCGGGAGGTGGCTACGAGCAGTACTTC.

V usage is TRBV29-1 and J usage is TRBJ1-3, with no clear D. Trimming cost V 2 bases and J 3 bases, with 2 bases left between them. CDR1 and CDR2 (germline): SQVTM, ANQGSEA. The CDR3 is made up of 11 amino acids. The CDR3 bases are TGCAGCGTTGAATATGGAAACACCATATATTTT. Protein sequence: CSVEYGNTIYF.

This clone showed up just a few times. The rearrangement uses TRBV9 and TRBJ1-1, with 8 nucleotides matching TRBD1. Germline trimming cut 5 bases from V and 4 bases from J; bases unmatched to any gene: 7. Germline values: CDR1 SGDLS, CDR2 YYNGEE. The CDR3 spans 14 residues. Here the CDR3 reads CASSSTGEGTEAFF. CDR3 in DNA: TGTGCCAGCAGTTCGACAGGGGAAGGCACTGAAGCTTTCTTT.